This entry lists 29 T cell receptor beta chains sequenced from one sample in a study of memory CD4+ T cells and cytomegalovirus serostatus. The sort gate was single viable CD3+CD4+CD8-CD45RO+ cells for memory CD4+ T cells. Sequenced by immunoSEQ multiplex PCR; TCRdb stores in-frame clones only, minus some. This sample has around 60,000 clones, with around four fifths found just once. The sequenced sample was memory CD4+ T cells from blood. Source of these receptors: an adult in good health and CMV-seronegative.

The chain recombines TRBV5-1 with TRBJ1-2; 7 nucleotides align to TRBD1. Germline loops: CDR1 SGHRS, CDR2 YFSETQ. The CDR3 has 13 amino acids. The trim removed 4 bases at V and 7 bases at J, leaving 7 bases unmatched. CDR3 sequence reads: CASSVQGGFGYTF. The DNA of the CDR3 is TGCGCCAGCAGCGTGCAGGGGGGTTTTGGCTACACCTTC.

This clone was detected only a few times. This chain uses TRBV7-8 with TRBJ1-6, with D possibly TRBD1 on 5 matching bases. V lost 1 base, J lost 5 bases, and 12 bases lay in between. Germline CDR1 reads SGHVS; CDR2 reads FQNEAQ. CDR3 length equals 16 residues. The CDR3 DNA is TGTGCCAGCAGCTTAGGTGGGGGACTGGATAATTCACCCCTCCACTTT. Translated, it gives CASSLGGGLDNSPLHF.

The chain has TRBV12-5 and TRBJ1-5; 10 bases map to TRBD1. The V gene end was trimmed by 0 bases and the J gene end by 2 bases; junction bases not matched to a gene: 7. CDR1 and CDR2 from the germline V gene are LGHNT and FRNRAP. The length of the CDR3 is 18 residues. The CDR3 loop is CASGLVGVGTGGNQPQHF. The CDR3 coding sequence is TGTGCTAGTGGTTTGGTCGGGGTCGGGACAGGGGGCAATCAGCCCCAGCATTTT. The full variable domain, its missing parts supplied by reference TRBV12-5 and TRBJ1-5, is DARVTQTPRHKVTEMGQEVTMRCQPILGHNTVFWYRQTMMQGLELLAYFRNRAPLDDSGMPKDRFSAEMPDATLATLKIQPSEPRDSAVYFCASGLVGVGTGGNQPQHFGDGTRLSIL.

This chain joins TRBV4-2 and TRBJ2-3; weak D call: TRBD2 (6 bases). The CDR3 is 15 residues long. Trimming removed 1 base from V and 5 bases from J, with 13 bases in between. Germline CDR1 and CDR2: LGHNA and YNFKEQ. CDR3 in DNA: TGTGCCAGCAGCCAAGGGGACCCCGGGGGAGATACGCAGTATTTT. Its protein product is CASSQGDPGGDTQYF.

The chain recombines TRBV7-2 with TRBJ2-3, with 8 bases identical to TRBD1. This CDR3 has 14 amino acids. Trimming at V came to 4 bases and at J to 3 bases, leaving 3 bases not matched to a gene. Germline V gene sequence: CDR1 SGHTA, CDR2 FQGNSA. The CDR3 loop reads CASSSDRGTDTQYF. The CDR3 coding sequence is TGTGCCAGCAGCTCCGACAGGGGTACAGATACGCAGTATTTT.

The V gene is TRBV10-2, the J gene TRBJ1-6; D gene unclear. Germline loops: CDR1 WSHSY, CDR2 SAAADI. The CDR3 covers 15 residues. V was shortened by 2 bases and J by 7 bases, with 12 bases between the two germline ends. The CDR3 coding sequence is TGCGCCAGCAGTGAGCGGAACTTCGGGAATTCACCCCTCCACTTT. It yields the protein CASSERNFGNSPLHF.

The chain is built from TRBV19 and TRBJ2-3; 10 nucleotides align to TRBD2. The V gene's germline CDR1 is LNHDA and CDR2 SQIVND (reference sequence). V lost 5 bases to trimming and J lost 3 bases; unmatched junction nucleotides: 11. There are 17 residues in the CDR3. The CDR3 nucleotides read TGTGCCAGTAGTGCCCCCGAGGGAGCGGGAGGGACAGATACGCAGTATTTT. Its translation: CASSAPEGAGGTDTQYF.

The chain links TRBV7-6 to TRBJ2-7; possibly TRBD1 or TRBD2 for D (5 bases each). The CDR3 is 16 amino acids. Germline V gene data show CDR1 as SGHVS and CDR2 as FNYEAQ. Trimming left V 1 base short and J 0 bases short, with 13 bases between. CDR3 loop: CASSLVGRDHSYEQYF. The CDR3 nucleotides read TGTGCCAGCAGCTTAGTAGGCAGGGACCACTCCTACGAGCAGTACTTC.

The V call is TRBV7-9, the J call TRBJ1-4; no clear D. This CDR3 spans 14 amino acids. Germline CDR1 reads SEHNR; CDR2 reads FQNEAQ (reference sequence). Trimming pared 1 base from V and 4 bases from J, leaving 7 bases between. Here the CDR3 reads CASSLGGGNEKLFF. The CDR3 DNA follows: TGTGCCAGCAGCTTAGGCGGCGGTAATGAAAAACTGTTTTTT. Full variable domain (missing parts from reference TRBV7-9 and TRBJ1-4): DTGVSQNPRHKITKRGQNVTFRCDPISEHNRLYWYRQTLGQGPEFLTYFQNEAQLEKSRLLSDRFSAERPKGSFSTLEIQRTEQGDSAMYLCASSLGGGNEKLFFGSGTQLSVL.

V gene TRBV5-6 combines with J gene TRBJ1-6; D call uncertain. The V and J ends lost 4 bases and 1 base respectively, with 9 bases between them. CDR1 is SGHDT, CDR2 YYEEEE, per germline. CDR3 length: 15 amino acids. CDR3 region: CASSPGGSYNSPLHF. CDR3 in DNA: TGTGCCAGCAGCCCCGGTGGGTCCTATAATTCACCCCTCCACTTT.

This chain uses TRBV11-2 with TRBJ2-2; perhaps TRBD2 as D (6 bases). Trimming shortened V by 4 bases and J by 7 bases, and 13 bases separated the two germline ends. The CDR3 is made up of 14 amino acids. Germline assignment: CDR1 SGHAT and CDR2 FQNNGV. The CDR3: CASSSGLLFGELFF. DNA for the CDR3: TGTGCCAGCAGCTCGGGACTCCTCTTCGGGGAGCTGTTTTTT.

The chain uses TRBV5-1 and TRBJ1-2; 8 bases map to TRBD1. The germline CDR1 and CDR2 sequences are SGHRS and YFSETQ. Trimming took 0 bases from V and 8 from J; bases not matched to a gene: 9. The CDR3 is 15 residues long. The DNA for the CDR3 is TGCGCCAGCAGCTTGGATGGGACAGGCTTGGGAGGCTACACCTTC. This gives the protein CASSLDGTGLGGYTF.

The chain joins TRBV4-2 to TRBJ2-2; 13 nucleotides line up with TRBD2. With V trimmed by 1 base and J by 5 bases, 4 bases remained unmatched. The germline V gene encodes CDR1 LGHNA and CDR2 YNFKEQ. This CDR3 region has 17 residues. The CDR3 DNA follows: TGTGCCAGCAGCCAAGCCGGGACTAGCGGGGTTACCGGGGAGCTGTTTTTT. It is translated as CASSQAGTSGVTGELFF.

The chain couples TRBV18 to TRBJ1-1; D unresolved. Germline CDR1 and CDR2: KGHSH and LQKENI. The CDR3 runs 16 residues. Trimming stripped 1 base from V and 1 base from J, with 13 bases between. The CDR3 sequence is CASSPRRSGPNTEAFF. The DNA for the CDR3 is TGTGCCAGCTCACCACGCAGGTCCGGGCCGAACACTGAAGCTTTCTTT.

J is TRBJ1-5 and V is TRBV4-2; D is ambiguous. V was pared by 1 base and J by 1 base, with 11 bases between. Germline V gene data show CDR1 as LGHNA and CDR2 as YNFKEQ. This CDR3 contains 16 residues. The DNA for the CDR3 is TGTGCCAGCAGCCAAGGGGAAGTGAGAAGCAATCAGCCCCAGCATTTT. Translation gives CASSQGEVRSNQPQHF.

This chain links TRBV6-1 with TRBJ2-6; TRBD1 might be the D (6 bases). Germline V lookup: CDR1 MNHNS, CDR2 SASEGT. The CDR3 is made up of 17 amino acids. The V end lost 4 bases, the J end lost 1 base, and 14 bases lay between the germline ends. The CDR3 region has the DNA TGTGCCAGCAGTGCCCAGACAGGCGATTCTGGGGCCAACGTCCTGACTTTC. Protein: CASSAQTGDSGANVLTF.

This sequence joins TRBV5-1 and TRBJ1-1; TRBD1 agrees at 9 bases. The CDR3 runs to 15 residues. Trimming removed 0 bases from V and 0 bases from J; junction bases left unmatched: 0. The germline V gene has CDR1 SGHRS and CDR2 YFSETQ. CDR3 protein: CASSLGDRVNTEAFF. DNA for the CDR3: TGCGCCAGCAGCTTGGGGGACAGGGTGAACACTGAAGCTTTCTTT.

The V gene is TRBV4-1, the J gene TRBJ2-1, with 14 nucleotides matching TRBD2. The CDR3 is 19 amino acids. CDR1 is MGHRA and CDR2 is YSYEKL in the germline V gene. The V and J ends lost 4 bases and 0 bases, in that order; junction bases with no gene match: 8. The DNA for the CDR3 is TGCGCCAGCAGCCGCGGGACTAGCGGGAGCCGAAGCTCCTACAATGAGCAGTTCTTC. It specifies CASSRGTSGSRSSYNEQFF.

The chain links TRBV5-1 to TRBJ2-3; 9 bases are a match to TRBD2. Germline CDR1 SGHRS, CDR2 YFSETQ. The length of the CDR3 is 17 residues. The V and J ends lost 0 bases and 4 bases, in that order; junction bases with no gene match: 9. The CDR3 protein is CASSLVISAGGSDTQYF. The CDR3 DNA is TGCGCCAGCAGCTTGGTTATAAGCGCGGGAGGGTCAGATACGCAGTATTTT.

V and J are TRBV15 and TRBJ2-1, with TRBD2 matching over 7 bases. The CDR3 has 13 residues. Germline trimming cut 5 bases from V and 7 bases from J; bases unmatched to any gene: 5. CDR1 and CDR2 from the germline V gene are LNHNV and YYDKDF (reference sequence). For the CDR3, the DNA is TGTGCCACCAGCGGGAGGGCCAGGAATGAGCAGTTCTTC. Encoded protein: CATSGRARNEQFF.

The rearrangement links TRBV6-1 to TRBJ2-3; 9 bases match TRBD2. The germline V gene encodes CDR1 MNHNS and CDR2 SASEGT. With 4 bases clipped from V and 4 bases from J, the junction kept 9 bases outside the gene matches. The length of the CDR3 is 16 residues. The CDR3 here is CASSAGGGGAADTQYF. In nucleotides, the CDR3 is TGTGCCAGCAGTGCGGGCGGCGGGGGGGCTGCAGATACGCAGTATTTT.

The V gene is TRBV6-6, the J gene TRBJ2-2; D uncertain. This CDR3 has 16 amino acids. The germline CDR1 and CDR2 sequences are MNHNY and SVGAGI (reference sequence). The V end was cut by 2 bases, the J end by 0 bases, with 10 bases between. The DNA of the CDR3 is TGTGCCAGCAGTTACCCCGGCGGATCGAACACCGGGGAGCTGTTTTTT. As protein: CASSYPGGSNTGELFF.

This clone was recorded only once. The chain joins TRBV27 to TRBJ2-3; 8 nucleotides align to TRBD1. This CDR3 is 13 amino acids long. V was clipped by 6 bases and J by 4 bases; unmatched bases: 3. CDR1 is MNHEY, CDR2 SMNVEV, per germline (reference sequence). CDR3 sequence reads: CASRLQGADTQYF. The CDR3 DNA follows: TGTGCCAGCAGGCTACAGGGGGCAGATACGCAGTATTTT.

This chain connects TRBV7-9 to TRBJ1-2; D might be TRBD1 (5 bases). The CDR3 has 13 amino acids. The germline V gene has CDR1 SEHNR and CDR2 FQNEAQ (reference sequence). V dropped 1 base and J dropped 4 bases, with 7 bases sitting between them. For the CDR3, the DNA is TGTGCCAGCAGCTTAGATGGGGGCTATGGCTACACCTTC. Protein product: CASSLDGGYGYTF.

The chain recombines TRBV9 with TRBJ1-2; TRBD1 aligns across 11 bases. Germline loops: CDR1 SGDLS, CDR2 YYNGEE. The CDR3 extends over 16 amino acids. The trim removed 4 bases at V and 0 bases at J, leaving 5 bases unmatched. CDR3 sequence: CASSPGTGGPNYGYTF. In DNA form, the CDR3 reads TGTGCCAGCAGCCCGGGGACAGGGGGGCCTAACTATGGCTACACCTTC.

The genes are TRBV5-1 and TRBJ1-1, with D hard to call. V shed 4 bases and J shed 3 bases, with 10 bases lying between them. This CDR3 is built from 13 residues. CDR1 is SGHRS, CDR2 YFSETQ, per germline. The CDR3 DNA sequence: TGCGCCAGCAGCAGGTCTGGAGACACTGAAGCTTTCTTT. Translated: CASSRSGDTEAFF.

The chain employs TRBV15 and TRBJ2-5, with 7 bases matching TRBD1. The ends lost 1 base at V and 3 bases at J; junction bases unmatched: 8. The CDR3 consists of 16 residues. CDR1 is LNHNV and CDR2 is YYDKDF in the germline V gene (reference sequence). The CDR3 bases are TGTGCCACCAGCAGAGCCCAAATGACAGGGAAAGAGACCCAGTACTTC. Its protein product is CATSRAQMTGKETQYF. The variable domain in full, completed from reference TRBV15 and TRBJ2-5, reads DAMVIQNPRYQVTQFGKPVTLSCSQTLNHNVMYWYQQKSSQAPKLLFHYYDKDFNNEADTPDNFQSRRPNTSFCFLDIRSPGLGDTAMYLCATSRAQMTGKETQYFGPGTRLLVL.

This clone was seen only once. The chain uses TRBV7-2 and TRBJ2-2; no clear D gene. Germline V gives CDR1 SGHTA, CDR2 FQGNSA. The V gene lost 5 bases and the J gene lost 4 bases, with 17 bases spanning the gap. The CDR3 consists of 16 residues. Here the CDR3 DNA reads TGTGCCAGCAGCCTCGGAATCAGGAGCCTCACCGGGGAGCTGTTTTTT. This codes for CASSLGIRSLTGELFF.

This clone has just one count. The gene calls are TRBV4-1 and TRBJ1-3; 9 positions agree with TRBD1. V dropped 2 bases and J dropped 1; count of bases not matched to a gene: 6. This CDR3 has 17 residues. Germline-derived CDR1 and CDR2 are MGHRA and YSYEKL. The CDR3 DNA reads TGCGCCAGCAGCCAACACCCCGACAGGGGGTCTGGAAACACCATATATTTT. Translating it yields CASSQHPDRGSGNTIYF.